The 23 T cell receptor beta chains in this list originate from one sample, sequenced in a study of blood T cell repertoires in COVID-19. TCRdb's copy holds only in-frame clones and misses some; the assay was immunoSEQ multiplex PCR. In the table there are about 45,000 clones, roughly 90% of which are singletons. Source material: peripheral blood. Source of these receptors: a human donor in a cohort sampled during active COVID-19.

The rearrangement uses TRBV29-1 and TRBJ1-2; D gene uncertain. The V end was cut by 6 bases, the J end by 6 bases, with 14 bases between. CDR1 and CDR2 from the germline V gene are SQVTM and ANQGSEA. This CDR3 contains 12 residues. CDR3 DNA sequence: TGCAGCGTCTTAACTGGGCCCGATGGCTACACCTTC. Protein sequence: CSVLTGPDGYTF.

The V and J genes are TRBV11-2 and TRBJ2-5; D gene uncertain. CDR3 length: 15 residues. V shed 5 bases and J shed 1 base, with 14 bases lying between them. Germline loops: CDR1 SGHAT, CDR2 FQNNGV. CDR3 nucleotide sequence: TGTGCCAGCAGCGTCCGTCACCTATTCCAAGAGACCCAGTACTTC. It is translated as CASSVRHLFQETQYF. Looking up the rest from reference TRBV11-2 and TRBJ2-5 gives the full variable domain: EAGVAQSPRYKIIEKRQSVAFWCNPISGHATLYWYQQILGQGPKLLIQFQNNGVVDDSQLPKDRFSAERLKGVDSTLKIQPAKLEDSAVYLCASSVRHLFQETQYFGPGTRLLVL.

The chain employs TRBV10-1 and TRBJ2-5; 9 bases agree with TRBD1. The CDR3 loop spans 16 amino acids. Germline loops: CDR1 WNHNN, CDR2 SYGVQD (reference sequence). After removal of 2 bases from V and 4 bases from J, the junction contained 8 bases not matched to a gene. In DNA, the CDR3 is TGCGCCAGCAGTGAGAGGGACAGGGAGGGGGGAGAGACCCAGTACTTC. It yields the protein CASSERDREGGETQYF.

The rearrangement links TRBV4-1 to TRBJ1-1; D might be TRBD1 (6 bases). V lost 1 base and J lost 6, with 18 bases in between. This CDR3 contains 16 residues. Germline lookup yields CDR1 MGHRA and CDR2 YSYEKL. The CDR3 region has the DNA TGCGCCAGCAGCCAAGGGCATTTACAGGGTGCGGCTGAAGCTTTCTTT. This codes for CASSQGHLQGAAEAFF.

This clone was found once. The chain joins TRBV9 to TRBJ1-2; no reliable D call. Germline-derived CDR1 and CDR2 are SGDLS and YYNGEE. The V end lost 2 bases, the J end lost 4 bases, and 18 bases lay between the germline ends. This CDR3 comprises 16 residues. This CDR3 is CASSVFSRVCVYGYTF. In DNA form, the CDR3 reads TGTGCCAGCAGCGTTTTTTCCCGGGTTTGTGTCTATGGCTACACCTTC. The full variable domain, its missing parts supplied by reference TRBV9 and TRBJ1-2, is DSGVTQTPKHLITATGQRVTLRCSPRSGDLSVYWYQQSLDQGLQFLIQYYNGEERAKGNILERFSAQQFPDLHSELNLSSLELGDSALYFCASSVFSRVCVYGYTFGSGTRLTVV.

The chain is built from TRBV21-1 and TRBJ1-1; the D call of TRBD1 is as the table states it, not checked on the DNA. TRBV21-1 is a pseudogene locus. The CDR3 runs 15 residues. CDR3 loop: CASSKEDRLNTEAFF. The CDR3 DNA reads as TGTGCCAGCAGCAAAGAAGACAGATTGAACACTGAAGCTTTCTTT.

The rearrangement joins TRBV5-1 to TRBJ2-7, with 10 bases identical to TRBD1. This CDR3 is 15 amino acids long. After removal of 1 base from V and 5 bases from J, the junction contained 6 bases not matched to a gene. Germline CDR1 SGHRS, CDR2 YFSETQ. The CDR3 nucleotides read TGCGCCAGCAGCTTGTGGGGGACAGGGGAAAACGAGCAGTACTTC. Translated: CASSLWGTGENEQYF. The entire variable domain, with the rest obtained from reference TRBV5-1 and TRBJ2-7, is as follows: KAGVTQTPRYLIKTRGQQVTLSCSPISGHRSVSWYQQTPGQGLQFLFEYFSETQRNKGNFPGRFSGRQFSNSRSEMNVSTLELGDSALYLCASSLWGTGENEQYFGPGTRLTVT.

V is TRBV5-1 and J is TRBJ1-2, with TRBD1 matching 7 bases. V was pared by 4 bases and J by 2 bases, with 5 bases of the junction left unmatched. There are 14 residues in the CDR3. The V gene's germline CDR1 is SGHRS and CDR2 YFSETQ. The CDR3 region is CASSPGTANYGYTF. CDR3 DNA: TGCGCCAGCAGCCCCGGGACAGCCAACTATGGCTACACCTTC.

The V call is TRBV4-1, the J call TRBJ2-7; 9 positions match TRBD1. Trimming took 0 bases from V and 6 from J; bases not matched to a gene: 9. The CDR3 is 16 residues long. Germline V gene sequence: CDR1 MGHRA, CDR2 YSYEKL. The CDR3 DNA reads as TGCGCCAGCAGCCAAGAGGGGGGACAGGGATTTGGCGAGCAGTACTTC. Amino acids: CASSQEGGQGFGEQYF.

A single count supports this clone. The genes are TRBV3-1 (or the pseudogene TRBV3-2) and TRBJ2-1; TRBD2 agrees at 14 bases. The CDR3 loop spans 13 amino acids. Germline CDR1 LGHDT, CDR2 YNNKEL (reference sequence). Trimming at V came to 9 bases and at J to 8 bases, leaving 3 bases not matched to a gene. The CDR3 nucleotides are TGTGCCAGTGGGACTAGCGGGGGAGATGAGCAGTTCTTC. It codes for CASGTSGGDEQFF.

The chain uses TRBV6-5 and TRBJ2-4, with a possible D match to TRBD2 (5 bases). The germline CDR1 and CDR2 sequences are MNHEY and SVGAGI. This CDR3 region has 16 residues. V was trimmed by 3 bases and J by 0 bases, leaving 12 bases between them. This CDR3 reads CASSYSDGVAKNIQYF. CDR3 sequence (DNA): TGTGCCAGCAGTTATTCCGACGGGGTAGCCAAAAACATTCAGTACTTC.

The genes are TRBV15 and TRBJ2-1; D unresolved. This CDR3 is 15 amino acids long. V lost 0 bases to trimming and J lost 9 bases, with 15 bases between them. Per the germline V gene, CDR1 is LNHNV and CDR2 is YYDKDF (reference sequence). CDR3 coding DNA: TGTGCCACCAGCAGAGATAGGAGTTTAGAAACTGAGCAGTTCTTC. It translates to CATSRDRSLETEQFF. Full variable domain (remainder filled in from reference TRBV15 and TRBJ2-1): DAMVIQNPRYQVTQFGKPVTLSCSQTLNHNVMYWYQQKSSQAPKLLFHYYDKDFNNEADTPDNFQSRRPNTSFCFLDIRSPGLGDTAMYLCATSRDRSLETEQFFGPGTRLTVL.

The V call is TRBV3-1 (or the pseudogene TRBV3-2), the J call TRBJ2-2; D unresolved. This CDR3 has 13 amino acids. The germline V gene has CDR1 LGHDT and CDR2 YNNKEL (reference sequence). V was clipped by 2 bases and J by 8 bases, with 9 bases between them. In nucleotides, the CDR3 is TGTGCCAGCAGCCAACTAGTTAAGGGGGAGCTGTTTTTT. The encoded protein is CASSQLVKGELFF.

This chain uses TRBV29-1 with TRBJ1-2; 9 bases agree with TRBD1. Germline V gene data show CDR1 as SQVTM and CDR2 as ANQGSEA. The V and J ends lost 7 bases and 3 bases, in that order; junction bases with no gene match: 15. The CDR3 covers 16 residues. In DNA, the CDR3 is TGCAGCGCCACGGGGGCTCGGACAGGGGATTACTATGGCTACACCTTC. Residues: CSATGARTGDYYGYTF.

V is TRBV14 and J is TRBJ2-7, with 11 bases fitting TRBD2. In germline, CDR1 is SGHDN, CDR2 FVKESK. V shed 1 base, J shed 4 bases, and the junction held 0 bases outside the gene matches. The CDR3 is 14 residues long. As DNA, the CDR3 is TGTGCCAGCAGCCAAGGACTAGCGGGGTACGAGCAGTACTTC. Protein product: CASSQGLAGYEQYF.

The V and J genes are TRBV7-8 and TRBJ1-2; possible D gene TRBD1, 5 bases. The CDR3 has 14 amino acids. The V gene lost 5 bases and the J gene lost 3 bases, with 13 bases spanning the gap. Germline V gene data show CDR1 as SGHVS and CDR2 as FQNEAQ. The CDR3 DNA is TGTGCCAGCAGCGCCCTGGGGGGAGACTATGGCTACACCTTC. Its translation is CASSALGGDYGYTF. Complete variable domain (other parts from reference TRBV7-8 and TRBJ1-2): GAGVSQSPRYKVAKRGQDVALRCDPISGHVSLFWYQQALGQGPEFLTYFQNEAQLDKSGLPSDRFFAERPEGSVSTLKIQRTQQEDSAVYLCASSALGGDYGYTFGSGTRLTVV.

This chain links TRBV3-1 (or the pseudogene TRBV3-2) with TRBJ2-5, with 10 bases that match TRBD2. CDR1 is LGHDT, CDR2 YNNKEL, per germline (reference sequence). CDR3 length: 17 residues. V lost 0 bases, J lost 4 bases, and 8 bases stayed unmatched. The DNA of the CDR3 is TGTGCCAGCAGCCAAGATGCGGGAGCGGGGGGGCGAGAGACCCAGTACTTC. Amino acids: CASSQDAGAGGRETQYF.

This clone was found a few times. The genes are TRBV19 and TRBJ1-6; 8 bases are a match to TRBD1. The trim removed 3 bases at V and 4 bases at J, leaving 5 bases unmatched. Germline assignment: CDR1 LNHDA and CDR2 SQIVND (reference sequence). This CDR3 has 16 residues. In DNA, the CDR3 is TGTGCCAGTAGTATCCAGGGGGCCTCATATAATTCACCCCTCCACTTT. Translated, it gives CASSIQGASYNSPLHF.

This clone was detected a few times. The chain combines TRBV4-2 with TRBJ2-1; 10 nucleotides line up with TRBD2. This CDR3 is built from 16 residues. Germline assignment: CDR1 LGHNA and CDR2 YNFKEQ. The V and J ends lost 1 base and 4 bases, in that order; junction bases with no gene match: 4. CDR3 DNA sequence: TGTGCCAGCAGCCAAGCACTAGCGGGGTTATACAATGAGCAGTTCTTC. Its protein product is CASSQALAGLYNEQFF.

This chain links TRBV5-6 with TRBJ1-6, with D hard to call. CDR1 and CDR2 (germline): SGHDT, YYEEEE. V dropped 0 bases and J dropped 5 bases, with 9 bases sitting between them. This CDR3 has 15 amino acids. As DNA, the CDR3 is TGTGCCAGCAGCTTGGGGCTGGTCCATAATTCACCCCTCCACTTT. Amino acids: CASSLGLVHNSPLHF.

The gene calls are TRBV7-8 and TRBJ2-1; D is unclear. Germline V gene lookup returns CDR1 SGHVS and CDR2 FQNEAQ. V shed 7 bases and J shed 6 bases, with 7 bases lying between them. The CDR3 totals 11 residues. The CDR3 loop is CASTRRNEQFF. The CDR3 DNA sequence: TGTGCCAGCACCCGGCGCAATGAGCAGTTCTTC.

This chain connects TRBV12-3 or TRBV12-4 to TRBJ2-3; D remains ambiguous. V was clipped by 7 bases and J by 4 bases, with 9 bases between them. CDR3 length: 12 residues. The CDR3 loop is CASTVSADTQYF. CDR3 coding DNA: TGTGCCAGCACCGTATCAGCAGATACGCAGTATTTT.

The gene calls are TRBV27 and TRBJ2-7; perhaps TRBD1 as D (7 bases). This CDR3 region has 14 residues. V dropped 2 bases and J dropped 5 bases, with 13 bases sitting between them. The germline V gene has CDR1 MNHEY and CDR2 SMNVEV (reference sequence). This CDR3 is CASSLQGGVHEQYF. The CDR3 nucleotides are TGTGCCAGCAGTTTACAGGGGGGTGTCCACGAGCAGTACTTC.